A single sample is the source of the 9 T cell receptor beta chains below, sequenced in a study of blood T cell repertoires in COVID-19. The repertoire was sequenced with immunoSEQ multiplex PCR; TCRdb's copy has only in-frame clones and lacks some. The sample carries around 78,000 clones, under 90% recorded once. Sequences were obtained from peripheral blood. The receptors shown here come from a man between 65 and 85 years old with active or convalescent COVID-19.

This chain joins TRBV19 and TRBJ2-3; TRBD2 agrees at 10 bases. Germline V lookup: CDR1 LNHDA, CDR2 SQIVND (reference sequence). The CDR3 runs 19 residues. Trimming at V came to 7 bases and at J to 0 bases, leaving 16 bases not matched to a gene. The CDR3 region is CASITPAAGGPPSTDTQYF. The CDR3 nucleotides are TGTGCCAGTATCACGCCCGCAGCGGGAGGGCCCCCTAGCACAGATACGCAGTATTTT.

Only a few counts were recorded for this clone. The rearrangement joins TRBV3-1 (or the pseudogene TRBV3-2) to TRBJ2-1; 10 positions agree with TRBD2. The germline V gene has CDR1 LGHDT and CDR2 YNNKEL (reference sequence). The V and J ends lost 4 bases and 6 bases, in that order; junction bases with no gene match: 9. CDR3 length equals 16 residues. CDR3: CASSPPSGRALNEQFF. In nucleotides, the CDR3 is TGTGCCAGCAGCCCGCCGAGCGGGAGGGCCCTCAATGAGCAGTTCTTC.

The V gene is TRBV11-1, the J gene TRBJ2-7; TRBD2 agrees at 12 bases. The V segment lost 5 bases and the J segment 5 bases; nucleotides outside the gene matches: 10. Per germline, CDR1 SGHAT and CDR2 FQDESV (reference sequence). CDR3 length equals 16 residues. The CDR3 protein is CASSRTSGNHPDEQYF. The CDR3 DNA follows: TGTGCCAGCAGCCGGACTAGCGGGAATCACCCGGACGAGCAGTACTTC. The full variable domain, completed using reference TRBV11-1 and TRBJ2-7, is EAEVAQSPRYKITEKSQAVAFWCDPISGHATLYWYRQILGQGPELLVQFQDESVVDDSQLPKDRFSAERLKGVDSTLKIQPAELGDSAMYLCASSRTSGNHPDEQYFGPGTRLTVT.

This chain connects TRBV5-5 to TRBJ1-3, with a weak D call TRBD1 (5 bases). Germline CDR1 reads SGHKS; CDR2 reads YYEKEE (reference sequence). Trimming removed 0 bases from V and 7 bases from J, with 17 bases in between. The CDR3 length is 16 residues. The CDR3 here is CASSLVSDTLWNTIYF. The CDR3 DNA reads as TGTGCCAGCAGCTTGGTTTCGGACACTTTATGGAACACCATATATTTT.

This chain links TRBV29-1 with TRBJ1-1; D may be TRBD1 (5 bases). Germline values: CDR1 SQVTM, CDR2 ANQGSEA. Trimming took off 4 bases at V and 6 bases at J, with 12 bases between the two ends. CDR3 size: 12 residues. The CDR3 region has the DNA TGCAGCGTTGCCGGCGCGGGGGCTGAAGCTTTCTTT. Translating gives CSVAGAGAEAFF.

The V gene is TRBV6-2 or TRBV6-3, the J gene TRBJ1-1; D gene uncertain. The CDR3 contains 13 residues. Germline CDR1 is MNHEY and CDR2 is SVGEGT. V shed 2 bases and J shed 10 bases, with 14 bases lying between them. As DNA, the CDR3 is TGTGCCAGCAGTTACAAGGGCGGGGTGACAGCTTTCTTT. Translating it yields CASSYKGGVTAFF.

The CDR3 DNA reads TGTGCCAGCAGTTTACGAGAAACAGATACGCAGTATTTT. This gives the protein CASSLRETDTQYF. The gene calls are TRBV12-3 or TRBV12-4 and TRBJ2-3; D is undetermined. Trimming took off 2 bases at V and 3 bases at J, with 6 bases between the two ends. The CDR3 has 13 amino acids.

The genes are TRBV30 and TRBJ2-1; a possible D gene is TRBD2 (6 bases). Looked up from germline, CDR1 is GTSNPN and CDR2 is SVGIG (reference sequence). The germline V and J ends were trimmed by 3 bases and 6 bases, with 9 bases remaining between them. The length of the CDR3 is 12 residues. The CDR3 spells CAWSGSGNEQFF. The CDR3 DNA follows: TGTGCCTGGAGCGGGAGTGGCAATGAGCAGTTCTTC.

V usage is TRBV3-1 (or the pseudogene TRBV3-2) and J usage is TRBJ1-2; 7 positions match TRBD1. The V and J ends lost 1 base and 7 bases, in that order; junction bases with no gene match: 9. The CDR3 spans 15 residues. CDR1 is LGHDT, CDR2 YNNKEL, per germline (reference sequence). CDR3 loop: CASSQGQGTVGGYTF. The CDR3 nucleotides read TGTGCCAGCAGCCAAGGACAGGGCACCGTCGGTGGCTACACCTTC.